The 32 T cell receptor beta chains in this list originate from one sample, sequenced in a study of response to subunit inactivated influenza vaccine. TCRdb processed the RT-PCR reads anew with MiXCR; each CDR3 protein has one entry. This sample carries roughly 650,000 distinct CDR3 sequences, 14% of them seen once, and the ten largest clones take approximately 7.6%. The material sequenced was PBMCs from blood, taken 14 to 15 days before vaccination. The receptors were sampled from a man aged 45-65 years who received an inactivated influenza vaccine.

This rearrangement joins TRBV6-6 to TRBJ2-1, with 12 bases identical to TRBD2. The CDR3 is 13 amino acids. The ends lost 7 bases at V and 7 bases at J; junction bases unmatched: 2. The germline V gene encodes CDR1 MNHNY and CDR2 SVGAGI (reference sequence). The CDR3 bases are TGTGCCAGCACTAGCGGGAGGGGAAATGAGCAGTTCTTC. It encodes CASTSGRGNEQFF.

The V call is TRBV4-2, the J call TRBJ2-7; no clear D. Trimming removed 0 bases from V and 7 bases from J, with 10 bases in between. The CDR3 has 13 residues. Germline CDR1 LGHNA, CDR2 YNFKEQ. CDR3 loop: CASSQDRGVEQYF. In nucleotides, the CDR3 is TGTGCCAGCAGCCAAGATCGTGGGGTAGAGCAGTACTTC.

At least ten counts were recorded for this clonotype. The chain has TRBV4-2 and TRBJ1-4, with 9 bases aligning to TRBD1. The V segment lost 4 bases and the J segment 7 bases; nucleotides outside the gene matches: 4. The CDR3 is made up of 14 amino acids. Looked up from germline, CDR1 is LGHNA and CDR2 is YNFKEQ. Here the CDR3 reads CASSLGTGFEKLFF. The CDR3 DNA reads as TGTGCCAGCAGCCTCGGGACAGGGTTTGAAAAACTGTTTTTT.

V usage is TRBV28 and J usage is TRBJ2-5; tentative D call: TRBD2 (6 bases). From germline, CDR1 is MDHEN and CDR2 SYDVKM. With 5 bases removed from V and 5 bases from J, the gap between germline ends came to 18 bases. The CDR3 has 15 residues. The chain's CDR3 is CASSPQGLGRETQYF. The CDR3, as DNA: TGTGCCAGCAGTCCCCAGGGTCTAGGGAGGGAGACCCAGTACTTC.

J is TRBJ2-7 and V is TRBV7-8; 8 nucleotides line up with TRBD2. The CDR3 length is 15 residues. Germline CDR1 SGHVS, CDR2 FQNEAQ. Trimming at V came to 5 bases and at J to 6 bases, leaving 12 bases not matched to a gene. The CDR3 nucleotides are TGTGCCAGCAGCCCCAGGACTAGCTCCTTCCTCGAGCAGTACTTC. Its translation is CASSPRTSSFLEQYF.

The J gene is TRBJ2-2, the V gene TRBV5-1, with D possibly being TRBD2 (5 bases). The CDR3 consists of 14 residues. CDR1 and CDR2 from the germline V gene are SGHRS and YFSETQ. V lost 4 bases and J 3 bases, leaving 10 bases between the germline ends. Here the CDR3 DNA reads TGCGCCAGCAGCGTAACTAGTGACACCGGGGAGCTGTTTTTT. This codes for CASSVTSDTGELFF.

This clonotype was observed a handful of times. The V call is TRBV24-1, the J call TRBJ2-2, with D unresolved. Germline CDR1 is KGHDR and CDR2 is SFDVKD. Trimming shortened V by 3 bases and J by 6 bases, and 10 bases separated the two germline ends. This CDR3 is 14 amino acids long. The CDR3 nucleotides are TGTGCCACCAGTGATCGTCAGTTCTCCGGGGAGCTGTTTTTT. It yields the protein CATSDRQFSGELFF.

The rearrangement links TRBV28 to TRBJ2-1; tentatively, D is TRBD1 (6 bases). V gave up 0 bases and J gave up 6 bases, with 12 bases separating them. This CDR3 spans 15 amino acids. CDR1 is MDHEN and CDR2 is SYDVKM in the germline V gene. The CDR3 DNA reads TGTGCCAGCAGTTTATGGTCTCAGGGGATCAATGAGCAGTTCTTC. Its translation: CASSLWSQGINEQFF.

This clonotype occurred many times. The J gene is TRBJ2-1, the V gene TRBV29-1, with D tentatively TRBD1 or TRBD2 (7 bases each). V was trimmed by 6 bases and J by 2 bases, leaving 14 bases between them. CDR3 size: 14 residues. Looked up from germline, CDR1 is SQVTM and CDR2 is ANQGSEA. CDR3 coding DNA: TGCAGCGTAATCAGGGGGGGCACCTACAATGAGCAGTTCTTC. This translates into CSVIRGGTYNEQFF.

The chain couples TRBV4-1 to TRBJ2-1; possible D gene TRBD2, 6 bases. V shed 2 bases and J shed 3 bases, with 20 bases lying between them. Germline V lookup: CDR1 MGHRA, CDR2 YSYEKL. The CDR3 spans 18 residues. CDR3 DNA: TGCGCCAGCAGCCAATCGGGGCTAAGCGGGTCCCGCTACAATGAGCAGTTCTTC. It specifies CASSQSGLSGSRYNEQFF.

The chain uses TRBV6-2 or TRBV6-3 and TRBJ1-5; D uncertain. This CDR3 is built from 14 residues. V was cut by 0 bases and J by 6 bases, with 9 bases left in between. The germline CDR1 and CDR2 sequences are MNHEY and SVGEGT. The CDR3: CASSYSKVTQPQHF. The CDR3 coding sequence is TGTGCCAGCAGTTACTCGAAAGTAACTCAGCCCCAGCATTTT.

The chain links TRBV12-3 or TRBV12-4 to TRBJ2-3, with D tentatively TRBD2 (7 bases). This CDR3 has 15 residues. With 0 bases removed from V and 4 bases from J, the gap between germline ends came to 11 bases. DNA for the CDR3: TGTGCCAGCAGTTTAGCGGGGGGGCAGGCAGATACGCAGTATTTT. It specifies CASSLAGGQADTQYF.

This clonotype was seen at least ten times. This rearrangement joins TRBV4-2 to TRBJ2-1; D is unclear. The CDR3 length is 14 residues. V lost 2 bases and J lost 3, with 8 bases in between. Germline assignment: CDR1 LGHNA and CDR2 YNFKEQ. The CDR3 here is CASSQFDGYNEQFF. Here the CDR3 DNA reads TGTGCCAGCAGCCAATTTGACGGCTACAATGAGCAGTTCTTC.

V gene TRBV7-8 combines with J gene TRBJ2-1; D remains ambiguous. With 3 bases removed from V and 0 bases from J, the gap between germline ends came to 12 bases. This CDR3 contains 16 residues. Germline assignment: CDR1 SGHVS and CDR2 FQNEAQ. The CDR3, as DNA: TGTGCCAGCAGCTTTATCCGAGGCTCCTCCTACAATGAGCAGTTCTTC. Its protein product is CASSFIRGSSYNEQFF.

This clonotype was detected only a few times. In DNA, the CDR3 is TGTGCCAGTAGTATTGGACAAGGGTACACAGATACGCAGTATTTT. It codes for CASSIGQGYTDTQYF. V usage is TRBV19 and J usage is TRBJ2-3, with D perhaps matching TRBD1 (5 bases). V lost 3 bases and J lost 2, with 12 bases in between. CDR1 LNHDA and CDR2 SQIVND come from the germline V gene (reference sequence). The CDR3 length is 15 residues.

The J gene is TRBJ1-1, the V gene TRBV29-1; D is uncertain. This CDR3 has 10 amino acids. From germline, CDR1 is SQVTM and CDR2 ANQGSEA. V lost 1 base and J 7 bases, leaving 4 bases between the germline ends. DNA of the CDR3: TGCAGCGTTGAAGGAAATGAAGCTTTCTTT. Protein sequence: CSVEGNEAFF.

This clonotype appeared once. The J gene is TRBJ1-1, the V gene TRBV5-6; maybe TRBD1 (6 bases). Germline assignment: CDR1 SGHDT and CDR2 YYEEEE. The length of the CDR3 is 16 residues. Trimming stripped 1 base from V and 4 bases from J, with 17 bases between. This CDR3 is CASSLTTRGSATEAFF. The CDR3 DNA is TGTGCCAGCAGCTTGACAACGAGGGGGAGTGCCACTGAAGCTTTCTTT.

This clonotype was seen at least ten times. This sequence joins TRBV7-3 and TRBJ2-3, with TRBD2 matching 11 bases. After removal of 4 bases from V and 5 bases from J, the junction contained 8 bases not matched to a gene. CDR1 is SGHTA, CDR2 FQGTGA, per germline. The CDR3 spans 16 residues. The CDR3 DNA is TGTGCCAGCAGCTCCGATCTAGCGGGAGGTGGAGATACGCAGTATTTT. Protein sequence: CASSSDLAGGGDTQYF. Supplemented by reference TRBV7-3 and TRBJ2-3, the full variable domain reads GAGVSQTPSNKVTEKGKYVELRCDPISGHTALYWYRQSLGQGPEFLIYFQGTGAADDSGLPNDRFFAVRPEGSVSTLKIQRTERGDSAVYLCASSSDLAGGGDTQYFGPGTRLTVL.

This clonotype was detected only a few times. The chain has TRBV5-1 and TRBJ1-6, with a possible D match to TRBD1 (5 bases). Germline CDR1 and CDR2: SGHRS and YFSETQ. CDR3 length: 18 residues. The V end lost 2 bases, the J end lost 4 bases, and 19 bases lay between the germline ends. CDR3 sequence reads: CASSLVGASAPYNSPLHF. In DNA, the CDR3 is TGCGCCAGCAGCTTAGTCGGGGCCAGCGCGCCTTATAATTCACCCCTCCACTTT.

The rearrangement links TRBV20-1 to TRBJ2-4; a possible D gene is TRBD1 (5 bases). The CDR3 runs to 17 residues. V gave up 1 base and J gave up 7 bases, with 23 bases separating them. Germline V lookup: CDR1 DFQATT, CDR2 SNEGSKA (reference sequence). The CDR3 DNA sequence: TGCAGTGCTAGAGCTATACCGGCCACAGGAAAGGGGAACATTCAGTACTTC. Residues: CSARAIPATGKGNIQYF.

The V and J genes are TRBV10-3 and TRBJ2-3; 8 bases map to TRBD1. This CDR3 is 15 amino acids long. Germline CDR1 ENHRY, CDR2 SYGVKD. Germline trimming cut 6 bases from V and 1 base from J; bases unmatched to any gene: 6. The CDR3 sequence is CAISQEQGGTDTQYF. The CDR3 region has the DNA TGTGCCATCAGCCAGGAACAGGGGGGCACAGATACGCAGTATTTT.

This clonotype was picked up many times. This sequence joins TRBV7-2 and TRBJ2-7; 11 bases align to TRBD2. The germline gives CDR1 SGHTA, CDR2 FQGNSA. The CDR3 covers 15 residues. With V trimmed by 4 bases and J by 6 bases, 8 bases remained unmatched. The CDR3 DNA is TGTGCCAGCAGCTCAATAGCGGGAGGGGCCCGCGAGCAGTACTTC. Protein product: CASSSIAGGAREQYF.

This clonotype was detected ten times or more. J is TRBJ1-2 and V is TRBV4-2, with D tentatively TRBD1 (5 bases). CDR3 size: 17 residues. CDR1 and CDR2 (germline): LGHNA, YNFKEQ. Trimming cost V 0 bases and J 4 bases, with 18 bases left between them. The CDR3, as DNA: TGTGCCAGCAGCCAAGAGGGGGGGAGGCAGGGCGGCTATGGCTACACCTTC. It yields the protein CASSQEGGRQGGYGYTF.

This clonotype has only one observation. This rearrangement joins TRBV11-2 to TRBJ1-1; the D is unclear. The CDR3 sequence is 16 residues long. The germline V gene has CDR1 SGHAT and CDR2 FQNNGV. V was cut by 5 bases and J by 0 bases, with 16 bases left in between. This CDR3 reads CASSPLGAVMNTEAFF. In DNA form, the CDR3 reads TGTGCCAGCAGCCCTCTAGGTGCGGTTATGAACACTGAAGCTTTCTTT.

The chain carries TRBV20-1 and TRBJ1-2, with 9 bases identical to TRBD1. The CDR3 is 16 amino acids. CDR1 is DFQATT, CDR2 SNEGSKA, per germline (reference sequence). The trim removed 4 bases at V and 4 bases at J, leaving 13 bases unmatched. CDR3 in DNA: TGCAGTGCTAAAGAAACAGGGGGCGATCGGGGCTATGGCTACACCTTC. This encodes CSAKETGGDRGYGYTF.

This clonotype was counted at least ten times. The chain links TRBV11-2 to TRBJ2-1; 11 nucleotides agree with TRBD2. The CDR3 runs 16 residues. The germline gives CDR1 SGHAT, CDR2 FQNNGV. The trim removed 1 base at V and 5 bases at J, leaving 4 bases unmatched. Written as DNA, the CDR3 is TGTGCCAGCAGCTTAGCCGGGACTAGCGGCAACAATGAGCAGTTCTTC. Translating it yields CASSLAGTSGNNEQFF.

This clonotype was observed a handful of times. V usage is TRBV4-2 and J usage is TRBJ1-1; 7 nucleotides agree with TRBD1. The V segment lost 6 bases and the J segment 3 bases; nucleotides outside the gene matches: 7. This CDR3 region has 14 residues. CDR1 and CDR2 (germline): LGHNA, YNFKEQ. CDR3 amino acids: CASSRRQGDTEAFF. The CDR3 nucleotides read TGTGCCAGCAGTAGGAGGCAGGGGGACACTGAAGCTTTCTTT.

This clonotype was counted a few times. The CDR3 nucleotides are TGTGCCAGCAGTTGGAGGACTAGCAGCTACGAGCAGTACTTC. Its protein product is CASSWRTSSYEQYF. V and J are TRBV27 and TRBJ2-7; 8 positions agree with TRBD2. Unmatched junction bases numbered 5, after V lost 4 bases and J lost 3 bases. Per germline, CDR1 MNHEY and CDR2 SMNVEV (reference sequence). This CDR3 is built from 14 residues.

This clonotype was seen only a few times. This CDR3 reads CASSQGLGGGSYEQYF. CDR3 DNA sequence: TGTGCCAGCAGCCAAGGATTGGGTGGCGGCTCCTACGAGCAGTACTTC. This chain uses TRBV3-1 with TRBJ2-7; no reliable D call. The CDR3 contains 16 residues. Trimming shortened V by 1 base and J by 0 bases, and 13 bases separated the two germline ends. Germline assignment: CDR1 LGHDT and CDR2 YNNKEL (reference sequence).

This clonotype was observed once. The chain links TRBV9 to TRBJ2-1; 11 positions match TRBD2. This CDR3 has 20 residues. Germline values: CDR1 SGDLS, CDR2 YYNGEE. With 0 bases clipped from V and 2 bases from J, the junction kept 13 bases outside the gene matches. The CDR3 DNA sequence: TGTGCCAGCAGCGTAGATCCCGGACTAGCGGGTAAAATGCCCTACAATGAGCAGTTCTTC. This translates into CASSVDPGLAGKMPYNEQFF. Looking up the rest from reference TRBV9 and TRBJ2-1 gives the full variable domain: DSGVTQTPKHLITATGQRVTLRCSPRSGDLSVYWYQQSLDQGLQFLIQYYNGEERAKGNILERFSAQQFPDLHSELNLSSLELGDSALYFCASSVDPGLAGKMPYNEQFFGPGTRLTVL.

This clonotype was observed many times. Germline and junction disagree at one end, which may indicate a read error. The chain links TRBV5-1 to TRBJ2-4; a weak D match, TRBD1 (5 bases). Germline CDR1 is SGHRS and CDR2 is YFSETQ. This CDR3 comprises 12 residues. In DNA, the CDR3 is TGTGCCAGCAGCTTTGACAGAAACATTCAGTACTTC. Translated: CASSFDRNIQYF.

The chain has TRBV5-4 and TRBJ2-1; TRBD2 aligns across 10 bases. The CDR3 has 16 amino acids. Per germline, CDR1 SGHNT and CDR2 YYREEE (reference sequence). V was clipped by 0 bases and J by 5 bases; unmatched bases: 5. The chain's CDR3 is CASSLGASGGNNEQFF. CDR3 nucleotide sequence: TGTGCCAGCAGCTTGGGAGCTAGCGGGGGAAACAATGAGCAGTTCTTC.